A selection of T cell receptor beta chains follows, all from one sample in a study of circulating and synovial CD4+ cells in juvenile arthritis. Clones were sequenced by immunoSEQ multiplex PCR, and TCRdb holds only the in-frame ones, with some missing. The table has tens of thousands of clones, just under 95% seen once; the top ten hold less than 0.8%. The sequencing sample was made of CD4+ T cells from blood. The receptors originated from a human donor with juvenile idiopathic arthritis. Both conserved end residues are part of each CDR3. D genes are given only for firm matches. Not every row has a clone size; where given, it reads once, few, many or a size class.

j_call d_call v_call clone_size cdr3_aa cdr3_nt
TRBJ2-1 . TRBV19 few CASSAGQPEQFF TGTGCCAGTAGTGCCGGACAGCCTGAGCAGTTCTTC
TRBJ2-1 . TRBV6-5 once CASSSSFPSSYNEQFF TGTGCCAGCAGTTCCTCCTTCCCTAGCTCCTACAATGAGCAGTTCTTC
TRBJ1-5 . TRBV19 . CASIEGGNQPQHF TGTGCCAGTATCGAGGGCGGCAATCAGCCCCAGCATTTT
TRBJ2-7 TRBD1 TRBV15 . CATSTRQGHYEQYF TGTGCCACCAGCACTAGACAGGGGCACTACGAGCAGTACTTC
TRBJ1-5 . TRBV6-7 . CARSDSINQPQHF TGTGCCAGAAGTGACAGTATTAATCAGCCCCAGCATTTT
TRBJ2-7 . TRBV5-1 . CASSSPGEEQYF TGCGCCAGCAGCTCGCCTGGAGAGGAGCAGTACTTC
TRBJ1-5 . TRBV6-6 . CASSPLGRDGQPQHF TGTGCCAGCAGCCCCCTGGGGCGGGATGGCCAGCCCCAGCATTTT
TRBJ1-2 TRBD1 TRBV4-3 . CASSQGAQGGNYGYTF TGCGCCAGCAGCCAAGGGGCACAGGGGGGTAACTATGGCTACACCTTC
TRBJ2-7 . TRBV19 . CASSSSQNHLIYEQYF TGTGCCAGTAGTTCGTCGCAGAATCACCTTATCTACGAGCAGTACTTC
TRBJ1-5 . TRBV4-3 . CASSQDTNNQPQHF TGCGCCAGCAGCCAGGACACAAACAATCAGCCCCAGCATTTT
TRBJ2-2 . TRBV7-2 . CASSPEGGAGELFF TGTGCCAGCAGCCCAGAGGGCGGAGCCGGGGAGCTGTTTTTT
TRBJ2-3 . TRBV9 . CASSVAPSRRTDTQYF TGTGCCAGCAGCGTAGCCCCTAGCCGACGCACAGATACGCAGTATTTT
TRBJ1-3 TRBD1 TRBV7-2 . CASSLTGKFSGNTIYF TGTGCCAGCAGCTTGACAGGGAAATTCTCTGGAAACACCATATATTTT
TRBJ2-2 TRBD2 TRBV30 . CARTEGPSGVNTGELFF TGTGCCCGAACTGAGGGGCCTAGCGGGGTAAACACCGGGGAGCTGTTTTTT
TRBJ1-1 . TRBV4-3 . CASSQGAGAGNTEAFF TGCGCCAGCAGCCAAGGCGCGGGGGCGGGAAACACTGAAGCTTTCTTT
TRBJ2-4 . TRBV5-6 . CASTLRGFQNIQYF TGTGCCAGCACCCTACGCGGGTTTCAAAACATTCAGTACTTC
TRBJ2-1 . TRBV13 . CASSGRLGSYNEQFF TGTGCCAGCAGCGGCAGACTGGGCTCCTACAATGAGCAGTTCTTC
TRBJ1-2 . TRBV30 . CARFFEVSLANYGYTF TGTGCCCGTTTTTTCGAAGTTTCACTAGCTAACTATGGCTACACCTTC
TRBJ2-2 TRBD2 TRBV11-2 . CASSYSAGGATGELFF TGTGCCAGCAGTTATTCAGCGGGGGGGGCGACCGGGGAGCTGTTTTTT
TRBJ2-4 TRBD1 TRBV5-5 . CASRTGTALKNIQYF TGTGCCAGCAGGACCGGGACAGCCCTGAAAAACATTCAGTACTTC
TRBJ1-1 TRBD1 TRBV7-3 . CASSNRQGTEAFF TGTGCCAGCAGCAATAGACAGGGCACTGAAGCTTTCTTT
TRBJ2-7 TRBD2 TRBV6-1 . CASSEVGTSADSYEQYF TGTGCCAGCAGTGAAGTGGGAACTAGCGCCGACTCCTACGAGCAGTACTTC
TRBJ1-1 . TRBV7-2 . CASSLEIGQEAKAFF TGTGCCAGCAGCTTAGAAATAGGGCAGGAGGCGAAAGCTTTCTTT
TRBJ2-2 TRBD1 TRBV19 . CASSSLGGQGGGELFF TGTGCCAGTAGTTCGCTAGGGGGACAGGGTGGCGGGGAGCTGTTTTTT
TRBJ1-3 . TRBV11-2 . CASSSVRGPLAGNTIYF TGTGCCAGCAGCTCAGTCAGGGGTCCCCTGGCTGGAAACACCATATATTTT
TRBJ2-7 TRBD1 TRBV27 . CASSPQGASYEQYF TGTGCCAGCAGTCCACAGGGGGCCTCCTACGAGCAGTACTTC